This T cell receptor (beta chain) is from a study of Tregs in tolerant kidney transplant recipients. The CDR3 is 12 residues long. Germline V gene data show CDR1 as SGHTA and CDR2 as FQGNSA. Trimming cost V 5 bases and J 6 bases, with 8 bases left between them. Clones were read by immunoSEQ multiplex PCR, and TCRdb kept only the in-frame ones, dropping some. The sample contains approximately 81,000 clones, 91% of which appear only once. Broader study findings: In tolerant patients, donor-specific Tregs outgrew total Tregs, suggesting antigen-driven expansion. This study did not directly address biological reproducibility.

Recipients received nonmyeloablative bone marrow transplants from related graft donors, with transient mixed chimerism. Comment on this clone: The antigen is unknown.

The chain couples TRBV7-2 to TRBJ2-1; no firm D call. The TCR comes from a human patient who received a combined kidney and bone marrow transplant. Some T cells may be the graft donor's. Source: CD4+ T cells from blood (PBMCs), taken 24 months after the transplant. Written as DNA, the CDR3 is TGTGCCAGCAGCCTATGGGCCAATGAGCAGTTCTTC. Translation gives CASSLWANEQFF.